This T cell receptor (beta chain) came from a study of T-cell memory formation after mild COVID-19. Overall study: There were largely donor-specific TCR clusters.

Trimming cost V 1 base and J 0 bases, with 11 bases left between them. Germline-derived CDR1 and CDR2 are SGHTS and YDEGEE. This CDR3 contains 15 residues. Study results and limitations: Contracting clones, day 15 to 85, had balanced CD4/CD8, and later expanders favored CD4+. Those CD4+ clones that contracted were mainly in CM and EM (CD8+ ones in EMRA).

Barcoded TCR alpha and TCR beta cDNA libraries with UMIs came from 5'RACE using constant-segment primers. TCRdb called the 5' RACE reads again in MiXCR, with one record for every CDR3 protein. The table lists about 540,000 distinct CDR3 sequences, about a fifth of them singletons. On this clonotype: Its antigen is unknown.

The source is an adult woman who had mild COVID-19 (a few samples of this study predate the infection). Cell type and time point are not known. Sequencing was carried out using PBMCs or a T cell subset sorted from them (not recorded which). This chain joins TRBV5-8 and TRBJ2-7; D gene unclear. The CDR3 here is CASSLNWAHSYEQYF. Here the CDR3 DNA reads TGTGCCAGCAGCTTGAACTGGGCCCACTCCTACGAGCAGTACTTC. Based on the CDR3 plus reference TRBV5-8 and TRBJ2-7, the full variable domain is EAGVTQSPTHLIKTRGQQATLRCSPISGHTSVYWYQQALGLGLQFLLWYDEGEERNRGNFPPRFSGRQFPNYSSELNVNALELEDSALYLCASSLNWAHSYEQYFGPGTRLTVT.